This is a list of T cell receptor beta chains from one sample in a study of blood T cell repertoires in COVID-19. The table came from immunoSEQ multiplex PCR; TCRdb's copy has only in-frame clones and leaves some out. The data show about 440,000 clones, with 87% seen just once and approximately 2% held by the top ten. Sequencing used PBMCs or T cells enriched from blood (not recorded which). Receptor source: a woman between 18 and 29 years old with acute COVID-19. Both conserved end residues are part of each CDR3. Each record gives: V gene, J gene, D gene, clone size, CDR3 protein, CDR3 DNA. A D gene is named only where the DNA matches it firmly. Expanded clones are given a class, and other clones once, few, many or no size at all.

>TRBV5-5|TRBJ2-7|TRBD2|-
CASNLGLAGSYEQYF
TGTGCCAGCAACCTCGGGCTAGCGGGATCCTACGAGCAGTACTTC
>TRBV27|TRBJ1-1|-|-
CASSPRTGMNTEAFF
TGTGCCAGCAGTCCGCGGACGGGAATGAACACTGAAGCTTTCTTT
>TRBV2|TRBJ2-7|TRBD1|-
CASSVPGQGAIYEQYF
TGTGCCAGCAGCGTCCCGGGACAGGGGGCCATCTACGAGCAGTACTTC
>TRBV7-9|TRBJ2-6|-|-
CASSLSTAGANVLTF
TGTGCCAGCAGCTTAAGTACAGCTGGGGCCAACGTCCTGACTTTC
>TRBV28|TRBJ1-5|-|-
CASSLTGWNQPQHF
TGTGCCAGCAGTTTAACAGGGTGGAATCAGCCCCAGCATTTT
>TRBV21-1|TRBJ2-1|-|once
CACTKKDEQFF
TGTGCCTGTACTAAAAAGGATGAGCAGTTCTTC
>TRBV14|TRBJ2-3|-|-
CASSQDAGGRTQYF
TGTGCCAGCAGCCAAGATGCTGGAGGCAGGACGCAGTATTTT
>TRBV15|TRBJ1-2|TRBD1|-
CATSSRDRGIQGYTF
TGTGCCACCAGCAGCAGGGACAGGGGTATTCAGGGCTACACCTTC
>TRBV27|TRBJ2-7|-|-
CASRSYGWEQYF
TGTGCCAGCCGGTCCTACGGGTGGGAGCAGTACTTC
>TRBV21-1|TRBJ1-5|-|-
CASIGRDNQPQHF
TGTGCCAGCATAGGCAGGGACAATCAGCCCCAGCATTTT
>TRBV30|TRBJ1-6|-|-
CAWSVNRGGLSSYNSPLHF
TGTGCCTGGAGTGTTAATAGGGGAGGACTCAGCTCCTATAATTCACCCCTCCACTTT
>TRBV28|TRBJ2-6|TRBD2|-
CASSPPGTSGSGANVLTF
TGTGCCAGCAGTCCGCCCGGGACTAGCGGCTCTGGGGCCAACGTCCTGACTTTC
>TRBV11-2|TRBJ2-7|TRBD1|few
CASSLGTGPFSYEQYF
TGTGCCAGCAGCTTAGGGACAGGGCCGTTCTCCTACGAGCAGTACTTC
>TRBV28|TRBJ1-2|TRBD1|-
CASSSFTGGPYGYTF
TGTGCCAGCAGTTCATTCACAGGGGGCCCCTATGGCTACACCTTC
>TRBV5-3|TRBJ2-5|TRBD2|once
CARSFLAGRETQYF
TGTGCCAGAAGCTTTCTAGCGGGGAGGGAGACCCAGTACTTC
>TRBV30|TRBJ1-1|-|-
CAWRVEGAEAFF
TGTGCCTGGAGGGTGGAGGGAGCTGAAGCTTTCTTT
>TRBV9|TRBJ1-1|TRBD1|-
CASSVETGGSTEAFF
TGTGCCAGCAGCGTAGAGACAGGGGGTAGCACTGAAGCTTTCTTT
>TRBV4-1|TRBJ1-5|-|-
CASSQATAGQPQHF
TGCGCCAGCAGCCAAGCGACTGCAGGGCAGCCCCAGCATTTT
>TRBV11-2|TRBJ2-3|-|-
CASSLVGEDTDTQYF
TGTGCCAGCAGCTTAGTTGGGGAGGACACCGATACGCAGTATTTT
>TRBV6-4|TRBJ2-1|-|-
CASSDSLAANEQFF
TGTGCCAGCAGTGACTCTTTAGCGGCCAATGAGCAGTTCTTC
>TRBV23-1|TRBJ2-6|TRBD1|-
CASSQSGTGPSGANVLTF
TGCGCCAGCAGTCAATCAGGGACAGGCCCCTCTGGGGCCAACGTCCTGACTTTC
>TRBV12-3/TRBV12-4|TRBJ2-1|-|-
CASSGLNEQFF
TGTGCCAGCAGTGGACTAAATGAGCAGTTCTTC
>TRBV7-3|TRBJ2-7|TRBD1|-
CASSRDRGDEQYF
TGTGCCAGCAGTCGGGACAGGGGTGACGAGCAGTACTTC
>TRBV28|TRBJ1-2|TRBD1|-
CASSSQGIPYGYTF
TGTGCCAGCAGTTCACAGGGGATTCCCTATGGCTACACCTTC
>TRBV15|TRBJ1-2|TRBD1|-
CATSRTGKDYGYTF
TGTGCCACCAGCAGGACAGGGAAGGACTATGGCTACACCTTC
>TRBV7-9|TRBJ2-3|TRBD2|-
CASSKGAGENTDTQYF
TGTGCCAGCAGCAAGGGAGCGGGGGAGAACACAGATACGCAGTATTTT
>TRBV4-1|TRBJ2-7|TRBD2|once
CASSQEWLTSGSGYEQYF
TGCGCCAGCAGCCAAGAGTGGTTAACTAGCGGGAGTGGTTACGAGCAGTACTTC
>TRBV27|TRBJ1-3|TRBD1|few
CASYGTGAGNTIYF
TGTGCCAGCTACGGGACAGGGGCTGGAAACACCATATATTTT
>TRBV19|TRBJ1-2|-|-
CASRLQGTYGYTF
TGTGCCAGTAGGCTCCAGGGGACCTATGGCTACACCTTC
>TRBV6-5|TRBJ2-7|TRBD2|-
CASRATSGAYEQYF
TGTGCCAGCAGAGCGACTAGCGGTGCCTACGAGCAGTACTTC
>TRBV2|TRBJ1-2|TRBD1|-
CASRYRGINYGYTF
TGTGCCAGCAGGTACAGGGGGATTAACTATGGCTACACCTTC
>TRBV10-3|TRBJ1-6|TRBD1|-
CAISGTGTSPLHF
TGTGCCATCAGCGGGACAGGGACTTCACCCCTCCACTTT
>TRBV7-6|TRBJ1-1|TRBD1|-
CASSNTDRGGTEAFF
TGTGCCAGCAGCAATACAGACAGGGGTGGCACTGAAGCTTTCTTT
>TRBV6-5|TRBJ2-7|-|-
CASTLPGTLYEQYF
TGTGCCAGCACCCTTCCCGGGACACTGTACGAGCAGTACTTC
>TRBV11-3|TRBJ1-3|-|-
CASSLTGFGNTIYF
TGTGCCAGCAGCTTAACCGGGTTCGGAAACACCATATATTTT
>TRBV7-9|TRBJ1-1|-|-
CASSQTAPTEAFF
TGTGCCAGCAGCCAGACAGCACCCACTGAAGCTTTCTTT
>TRBV7-9|TRBJ2-1|TRBD1|-
CASSLGQGVDYNEQFF
TGTGCCAGCAGCTTAGGCCAGGGGGTCGACTACAATGAGCAGTTCTTC
>TRBV21-1|TRBJ2-1|-|-
CASPPSPGLGTYNEQFF
TGTGCCAGCCCACCTTCACCGGGACTAGGGACGTACAATGAGCAGTTCTTC
>TRBV4-2|TRBJ2-3|-|-
CASSQGYVTDTQYF
TGTGCCAGCAGCCAAGGTTATGTTACAGATACGCAGTATTTT
>TRBV27|TRBJ1-2|-|-
CASKAGNPYNYGYTF
TGTGCCAGCAAAGCCGGGAACCCCTATAACTATGGCTACACCTTC
>TRBV28|TRBJ1-2|-|-
CATAKTIGQSVYTF
TGTGCCACCGCAAAAACTATAGGCCAATCCGTCTACACCTTC
>TRBV5-1|TRBJ2-2|TRBD2|-
CASSFSSGGDGELFF
TGCGCCAGCAGCTTTTCTAGCGGGGGAGACGGGGAGCTGTTTTTT
>TRBV7-6|TRBJ1-5|-|few
CASSLLQSNQPQHF
TGTGCCAGCAGCTTATTACAGAGCAATCAGCCCCAGCATTTT
>TRBV7-2|TRBJ2-7|TRBD1|-
CASSLGKGTAYEQYF
TGTGCCAGCAGCTTGGGAAAGGGGACAGCCTACGAGCAGTACTTC
>TRBV7-2|TRBJ1-2|TRBD1|-
CASSTGTGANYGYTF
TGTGCCAGCAGTACCGGGACAGGGGCTAACTATGGCTACACCTTC
>TRBV4-1|TRBJ1-5|-|-
CASSHPGTLNQPQHF
TGCGCCAGCAGCCACCCCGGGACACTCAATCAGCCCCAGCATTTT
>TRBV5-5|TRBJ2-2|TRBD2|-
CASSWSGGAPGELFF
TGTGCCAGCAGCTGGTCGGGGGGGGCCCCCGGGGAGCTGTTTTTT
>TRBV2|TRBJ2-1|-|-
CASKDSSYNEQFF
TGTGCCAGCAAGGACTCCTCCTACAATGAGCAGTTCTTC
>TRBV2|TRBJ1-1|TRBD1|-
CASSGSGTEWTEAFF
TGTGCCAGCAGTGGTTCCGGGACAGAGTGGACTGAAGCTTTCTTT
>TRBV9|TRBJ2-3|-|-
CASSPDSLGTDTQYF
TGTGCCAGCAGCCCGGACTCTCTGGGCACAGATACGCAGTATTTT
>TRBV4-3|TRBJ2-7|TRBD2|-
CASSLMGGTSGRTSYEQYF
TGCGCCAGCAGCCTTATGGGAGGGACTAGCGGGAGGACCTCCTACGAGCAGTACTTC
>TRBV10-3|TRBJ1-2|-|-
CAISELSQSPTGLGYGYTF
TGTGCCATCAGTGAGCTCTCCCAATCACCGACGGGACTTGGGTATGGCTACACCTTC
>TRBV25-1|TRBJ2-7|TRBD1|-
CASTGQGNNEQYF
TGTGCCAGCACGGGACAGGGGAACAACGAGCAGTACTTC
>TRBV6-5|TRBJ1-2|TRBD1|-
CASSRDREHGYTF
TGTGCCAGCAGCCGGGACAGAGAGCATGGCTACACCTTC
>TRBV7-2|TRBJ2-2|TRBD2|-
CASSRTSQNTGELFF
TGTGCCAGCAGCCGGACTAGTCAGAACACCGGGGAGCTGTTTTTT
>TRBV27|TRBJ1-5|-|-
CASSLERYSNQPQHF
TGTGCCAGCAGTTTAGAGCGGTATAGCAATCAGCCCCAGCATTTT
>TRBV3-1/TRBV3-2|TRBJ1-2|-|-
CASSLDSNYGYTF
TGTGCCAGCAGCCTCGACAGTAACTATGGCTACACCTTC
>TRBV28|TRBJ1-6|-|-
CASTQGKYNSPLHF
TGTGCCAGCACTCAGGGCAAATATAATTCACCCCTCCACTTT
>TRBV6-1|TRBJ2-1|-|-
CASSEIDQGLQFF
TGTGCCAGCAGTGAAATAGATCAGGGCCTGCAGTTCTTC
>TRBV6-4|TRBJ1-5|-|-
CASSPQENQPQHF
TGTGCCAGCAGTCCACAGGAGAATCAGCCCCAGCATTTT